The 20 T cell receptor beta chains below were found in one sample sequenced in a study of shared T cell receptors in the human thymus. Assay: immunoSEQ multiplex PCR; the TCRdb copy retains only in-frame clones and omits some. The sample yields under 850,000 clones, approximately 87% seen once. Another study also made use of these data, one on human thymus T cells.

What was sequenced was thymocytes. Receptor source: a boy younger than two with a congenital heart defect.

The rearrangement uses TRBV7-9 and TRBJ2-7; 8 bases agree with TRBD1. Germline values: CDR1 SEHNR, CDR2 FQNEAQ (reference sequence). There are 17 residues in the CDR3. V lost 5 bases, J lost 0 bases, and 12 bases stayed unmatched. The CDR3 protein is CASSPPIRDRSSYEQYF. The CDR3 nucleotides are TGTGCCAGCAGCCCCCCCATCCGGGACAGGAGCTCCTACGAGCAGTACTTC.

V and J are TRBV19 and TRBJ1-2; 10 nucleotides align to TRBD1. The CDR3 is made up of 16 amino acids. The V gene's germline CDR1 is LNHDA and CDR2 SQIVND (reference sequence). V lost 6 bases to trimming and J lost 0 bases; unmatched junction nucleotides: 7. CDR3 loop: CASSPTGGATNYGYTF. CDR3 DNA: TGTGCCAGTAGCCCGACAGGGGGCGCGACTAACTATGGCTACACCTTC.

In its sample, this clone was seen once. As DNA, the CDR3 is TGCGCCAGCAGCTTGGCCCCGCCAACAGTTTCAAATGAAAAACTGTTTTTT. It translates to CASSLAPPTVSNEKLFF. This chain connects TRBV5-1 to TRBJ1-4; D not resolved. The V end lost 0 bases, the J end lost 5 bases, and 17 bases lay between the germline ends. This CDR3 spans 17 amino acids. CDR1 is SGHRS, CDR2 YFSETQ, per germline.

The rearrangement joins TRBV10-3 to TRBJ1-1; tentative D call: TRBD1 (6 bases). Trimming stripped 11 bases from V and 0 bases from J, with 13 bases between. The CDR3 is 13 amino acids. CDR1 is ENHRY, CDR2 SYGVKD, per germline. The CDR3 reads CASVTGMNTEAFF. The DNA for the CDR3 is TGTGCCTCGGTAACAGGGATGAACACTGAAGCTTTCTTT.

This sequence joins TRBV4-1 and TRBJ2-5; a weak D match, TRBD2 (7 bases). Germline V gives CDR1 MGHRA, CDR2 YSYEKL. The CDR3 has 16 residues. With 4 bases removed from V and 5 bases from J, the gap between germline ends came to 20 bases. The CDR3: CASSRPGVGGRETQYF. In nucleotides, the CDR3 is TGCGCCAGCAGCCGGCCAGGGGTGGGAGGGAGGGAGACCCAGTACTTC.

DNA of the CDR3: TGTGCCAGCCGCTTAGAGGGGACAGGGGAGGAAAAACTGTTTTTT. This sequence encodes CASRLEGTGEEKLFF. J is TRBJ1-4 and V is TRBV6-5, with 10 bases fitting TRBD1. Germline CDR1 reads MNHEY; CDR2 reads SVGAGI. The CDR3 is made up of 15 amino acids. The J segment lost 8 bases and the V segment lost 8 bases, leaving 11 bases of the junction unmatched.

The rearrangement uses TRBV19 and TRBJ2-5; D perhaps matches TRBD2 (6 bases). CDR1 is LNHDA and CDR2 is SQIVND in the germline V gene (reference sequence). The ends were cut back, 3 bases at V and 2 bases at J, with 13 bases in the middle. The length of the CDR3 is 15 residues. The CDR3 bases are TGTGCCAGTAGTATTCTCGTGGGAGGTCAAGAGACCCAGTACTTC. Protein: CASSILVGGQETQYF.

The chain uses TRBV18 and TRBJ1-2; TRBD1 matches 9 bases. Per the germline V gene, CDR1 is KGHSH and CDR2 is LQKENI. V shed 3 bases, J shed 3 bases, and the junction held 5 bases outside the gene matches. This CDR3 is built from 15 residues. CDR3 region: CASSPVTGGDYGYTF. The CDR3 region has the DNA TGTGCCAGCTCACCGGTGACAGGGGGGGACTATGGCTACACCTTC.

This clone has only one observation. This chain joins TRBV7-3 and TRBJ2-5; D not certain. Germline CDR1 is SGHTA and CDR2 is FQGTGA. The ends were cut back, 3 bases at V and 0 bases at J, with 11 bases in the middle. The CDR3 is 15 amino acids. The CDR3 region is CASSFGWHDQETQYF. The DNA of the CDR3 is TGTGCCAGCAGCTTCGGGTGGCACGACCAAGAGACCCAGTACTTC.

The chain joins TRBV4-2 to TRBJ2-7, with D possibly being TRBD1 (5 bases). The CDR3 runs to 15 residues. The V end lost 0 bases, the J end lost 0 bases, and 9 bases lay between the germline ends. Germline CDR1 reads LGHNA; CDR2 reads YNFKEQ. CDR3 in DNA: TGTGCCAGCAGCCAAGAGGACACCCTCTCCTACGAGCAGTACTTC. Its translation: CASSQEDTLSYEQYF.

The rearrangement links TRBV5-1 to TRBJ2-3, with TRBD2 identical over 12 bases. Germline assignment: CDR1 SGHRS and CDR2 YFSETQ. This CDR3 is built from 19 residues. Trimming cost V 4 bases and J 5 bases; bases outside gene matches: 17. CDR3 residues: CASSTPTSGSGARVDTQYF. The CDR3 coding sequence is TGCGCCAGCAGCACGCCGACTAGCGGGAGTGGGGCCAGGGTAGATACGCAGTATTTT.

The CDR3 is CSARTSVSYNEQFF. The CDR3 bases are TGCAGCGCCCGGACTAGCGTCTCCTACAATGAGCAGTTCTTC. This rearrangement joins TRBV29-1 to TRBJ2-1; 9 bases map to TRBD2. The CDR3 covers 14 residues. The V gene's germline CDR1 is SQVTM and CDR2 ANQGSEA. The V and J ends lost 7 bases and 0 bases, in that order; junction bases with no gene match: 4.

The chain combines TRBV19 with TRBJ2-2; D possibly corresponds to TRBD2 (6 bases). This CDR3 comprises 17 residues. Germline V lookup: CDR1 LNHDA, CDR2 SQIVND (reference sequence). V lost 9 bases and J 0 bases, leaving 20 bases between the germline ends. CDR3: CASRNSPGLPNTGELFF. The CDR3 nucleotides read TGTGCCAGCAGAAACTCACCGGGACTTCCGAACACCGGGGAGCTGTTTTTT.

This chain links TRBV2 with TRBJ1-3; TRBD1 is a possible D gene (5 bases). CDR3 length: 16 amino acids. V lost 5 bases to trimming and J lost 2 bases, with 16 bases between them. Looked up from germline, CDR1 is SNHLY and CDR2 is FYNNEI. CDR3 bases: TGTGCCAGCAGTAAAACGTTCGGGGGTGCTGGAAACACCATATATTTT. It yields the protein CASSKTFGGAGNTIYF.

This rearrangement joins TRBV7-9 to TRBJ1-1; D remains unclear. This CDR3 region has 17 residues. V lost 1 base, J lost 6 bases, and 21 bases lay in between. Germline V gives CDR1 SEHNR, CDR2 FQNEAQ (reference sequence). The CDR3 loop reads CASSLGPGGDWTPEAFF. In DNA form, the CDR3 reads TGTGCCAGCAGCTTAGGGCCCGGCGGGGATTGGACTCCTGAAGCTTTCTTT. Full variable domain (outside the CDR3, taken from reference TRBV7-9 and TRBJ1-1): DTGVSQNPRHKITKRGQNVTFRCDPISEHNRLYWYRQTLGQGPEFLTYFQNEAQLEKSRLLSDRFSAERPKGSFSTLEIQRTEQGDSAMYLCASSLGPGGDWTPEAFFGQGTRLTVV.

This chain connects TRBV5-1 to TRBJ2-7, with D hard to call. Germline lookup yields CDR1 SGHRS and CDR2 YFSETQ. This CDR3 has 10 residues. V gave up 6 bases and J gave up 4 bases, with 5 bases separating them. CDR3 sequence (DNA): TGCGCCAGCATCACTTACGAGCAGTACTTC. Protein: CASITYEQYF.

The rearrangement uses TRBV4-1 and TRBJ1-1, with a weak D call TRBD1 (5 bases). V lost 1 base, J lost 4 bases, and 10 bases lay in between. Germline-derived CDR1 and CDR2 are MGHRA and YSYEKL. The CDR3 runs 14 residues. The CDR3 loop reads CASSQGRVSTEAFF. For the CDR3, the DNA is TGCGCCAGCAGCCAAGGCAGGGTTAGCACTGAAGCTTTCTTT.

This chain links TRBV7-2 with TRBJ2-7; TRBD1 agrees at 7 bases. This CDR3 contains 17 residues. The V gene's germline CDR1 is SGHTA and CDR2 FQGNSA. V was clipped by 5 bases and J by 4 bases; unmatched bases: 17. The CDR3 nucleotides read TGTGCCAGCAGCCCGGCCCTGAAGGGACAGAAAGATTACGAGCAGTACTTC. Translating it yields CASSPALKGQKDYEQYF.

V and J are TRBV12-5 and TRBJ2-1; D may be TRBD1 (6 bases). The V gene's germline CDR1 is LGHNT and CDR2 FRNRAP. V shed 2 bases and J shed 7 bases, with 9 bases lying between them. The CDR3 contains 13 residues. CDR3 coding DNA: TGTGCTAGTGGTTTGCCACAGGGAAATGAGCAGTTCTTC. This sequence encodes CASGLPQGNEQFF.

V is TRBV7-9 and J is TRBJ2-7, with 7 positions matching TRBD2. The V and J ends lost 5 bases and 2 bases, in that order; junction bases with no gene match: 12. Looked up from germline, CDR1 is SEHNR and CDR2 is FQNEAQ (reference sequence). The CDR3 consists of 16 residues. The chain's CDR3 is CASSAGGTSVTYEQYF. In nucleotides, the CDR3 is TGTGCCAGCAGCGCAGGAGGCACTAGCGTAACCTACGAGCAGTACTTC.